The entry below gives a single TCR beta chain sequence along with its context. This entry is derived from a study of blood T cell repertoires in COVID-19. Germline assignment: CDR1 SGHTA and CDR2 FQGNSA. The CDR3 covers 16 residues. Trimming stripped 5 bases from V and 4 bases from J, with 17 bases between. Source study methods: Estimation of nucleated cell counts was performed using reference gene primer amplification. Profiled with immunoSEQ multiplex PCR; TCRdb holds only in-frame clones, not every one. The DNA gave D and trimming, while V, J and clone size come from that table. Of more than 150,000 clones listed, 80% are singletons.

This chain links TRBV7-2 with TRBJ2-2; maybe TRBD1 (6 bases). This TCR was recovered from a man in his sixties who had been exposed to COVID-19. The material sequenced was PBMCs or T cells enriched from blood (not recorded which). The chain's CDR3 is CASSLQGGRVTGELFF. The CDR3 bases are TGTGCCAGCAGCCTACAAGGGGGACGGGTCACCGGGGAGCTGTTTTTT.